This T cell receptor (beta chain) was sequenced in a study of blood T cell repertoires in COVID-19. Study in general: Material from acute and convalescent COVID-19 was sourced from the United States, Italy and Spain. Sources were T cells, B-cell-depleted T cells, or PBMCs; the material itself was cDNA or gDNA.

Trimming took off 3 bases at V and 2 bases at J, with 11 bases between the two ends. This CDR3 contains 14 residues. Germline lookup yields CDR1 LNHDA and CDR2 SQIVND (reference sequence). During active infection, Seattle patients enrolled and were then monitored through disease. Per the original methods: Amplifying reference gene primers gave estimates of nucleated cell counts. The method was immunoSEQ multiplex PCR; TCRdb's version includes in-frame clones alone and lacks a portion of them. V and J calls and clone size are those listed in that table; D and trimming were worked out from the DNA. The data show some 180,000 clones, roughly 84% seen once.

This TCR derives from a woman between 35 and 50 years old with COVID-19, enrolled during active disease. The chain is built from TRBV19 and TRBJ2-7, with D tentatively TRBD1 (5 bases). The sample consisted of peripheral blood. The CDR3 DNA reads TGTGCCAGTAGTATGAGTACAGGACCCTACGAGCAGTACTTC. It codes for CASSMSTGPYEQYF. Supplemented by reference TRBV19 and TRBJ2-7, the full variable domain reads DGGITQSPKYLFRKEGQNVTLSCEQNLNHDAMYWYRQDPGQGLRLIYYSQIVNDFQKGDIAEGYSVSREKKESFPLTVTSAQKNPTAFYLCASSMSTGPYEQYFGPGTRLTVT.